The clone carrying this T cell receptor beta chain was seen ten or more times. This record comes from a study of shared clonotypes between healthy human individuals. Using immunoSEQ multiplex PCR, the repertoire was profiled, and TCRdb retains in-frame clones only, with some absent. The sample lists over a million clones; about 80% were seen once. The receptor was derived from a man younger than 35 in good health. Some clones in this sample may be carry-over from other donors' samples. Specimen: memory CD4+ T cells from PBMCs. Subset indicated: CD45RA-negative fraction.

The CDR3 DNA is TGTGCCAGCAGTCCAAATACCGGGACACGTAAGACCTTC. This sequence encodes CASSPNTGTRKTF. This chain joins TRBV27 and TRBJ1-2; TRBD1 is a possible D gene (6 bases). V lost 5 bases, J lost 14 bases, and 21 bases lay in between. The CDR3 totals 13 residues. Per germline, CDR1 MNHEY and CDR2 SMNVEV (reference sequence).